These T cell receptor beta chains were read from a single sample in a study of T cells after yellow fever vaccination. MiXCR, applied by TCRdb to the 5' RACE reads, yields one record per CDR3 protein. This repertoire shows some 600,000 distinct CDR3 sequences, 9% to 15% found once; its top ten account for about 15%. This specimen was PBMCs, taken on the day of the yellow fever booster vaccination. The receptors stem from a young man who received the YFV17D yellow fever vaccine. CDR3s include the opening cysteine and the closing phenylalanine or tryptophan. D genes are given only for firm matches. Only part of the rows carry a size: once, few, many, or a class if the clone is expanded.

>TRBV12-3/TRBV12-4|TRBJ1-1|-|few
CASSFVQSNTEAFF
TGTGCCAGCAGTTTTGTTCAGTCAAACACTGAAGCTTTCTTT
>TRBV29-1|TRBJ2-2|-|many
CSVERGGELFF
TGCAGCGTTGAAAGAGGAGGGGAGCTGTTTTTT
>TRBV14|TRBJ1-2|-|few
CASSLVRRFGYTF
TGTGCCAGCAGCCTGGTCCGGCGATTCGGCTACACCTTC
>TRBV19|TRBJ2-2|-|-
CASTVNTGELFF
TGTGCCAGTACTGTGAACACCGGGGAGCTGTTTTTT
>TRBV7-8|TRBJ2-7|-|few
CASSYGQNYEQYF
TGTGCCAGCAGCTATGGACAGAACTACGAGCAGTACTTC
>TRBV7-2|TRBJ2-3|-|-
CASCLWSSDTQYF
TGTGCCAGCTGCTTATGGTCAAGTGATACGCAGTATTTT
>TRBV11-2|TRBJ2-1|-|many
CASSMTEGSYNEQFF
TGTGCCAGCAGCATGACAGAGGGCTCCTACAATGAGCAGTTCTTC
>TRBV20-1|TRBJ2-2|-|-
CSATNQPNTGELFF
TGCAGTGCTACTAATCAACCGAACACCGGGGAGCTGTTTTTT
>TRBV27|TRBJ2-7|TRBD1|many
CASRTDRGSYEQYF
TGTGCCAGCAGAACGGACAGGGGCTCCTACGAGCAGTACTTC
>TRBV7-2|TRBJ2-7|-|many
CASSLQDYYEQYF
TGTGCCAGCAGCCTCCAAGACTACTACGAGCAGTACTTC
>TRBV29-1|TRBJ2-4|-|-
CSGRVTKNIQYF
TGCAGCGGCAGGGTGACCAAAAACATTCAGTACTTC
>TRBV27|TRBJ1-2|TRBD1|few
CASSTTGGNYGYTF
TGTGCCAGCAGTACCACAGGGGGGAACTATGGCTACACCTTC
>TRBV12-3/TRBV12-4|TRBJ1-4|TRBD1|-
CASSGQGSGEKLFF
TGTGCCAGCAGCGGACAGGGCTCAGGCGAAAAACTGTTTTTT
>TRBV28|TRBJ2-7|-|few
CASSSPREGRDEQYF
TGTGCCAGCAGTTCCCCCAGGGAAGGGCGTGACGAGCAGTACTTC
>TRBV14|TRBJ2-7|-|few
CASSARTQQYF
TGTGCCAGCAGCGCAAGGACGCAGCAGTACTTC
>TRBV5-1|TRBJ2-2|TRBD1|-
CASSTGQGARTGELFF
TGCGCCAGCAGCACTGGACAGGGGGCGAGAACCGGGGAGCTGTTTTTT
>TRBV5-1|TRBJ2-1|TRBD2|few
CASSFSRTSGRTYNEQFF
TGCGCCAGCAGCTTTTCACGGACTAGCGGGAGGACTTACAATGAGCAGTTCTTC
>TRBV12-3/TRBV12-4|TRBJ2-2|-|-
CASRRAAGGELFF
TGTGCCAGCAGACGGGCCGCGGGCGGGGAGCTGTTTTTT
>TRBV11-2|TRBJ2-7|TRBD2|-
CASLLRLAGEYEQYF
TGTGCCAGCTTGCTGCGACTAGCGGGAGAATACGAGCAGTACTTC
>TRBV24-1|TRBJ2-1|-|-
CATSDLPPSSYNEQFF
TGTGCCACCAGTGATTTACCCCCCAGCTCCTACAATGAGCAGTTCTTC
>TRBV6-5|TRBJ2-2|-|-
CASSSPRHGANTGELFF
TGTGCCAGCAGTTCCCCCCGCCATGGGGCGAACACCGGGGAGCTGTTTTTT
>TRBV18|TRBJ2-1|TRBD2|-
CASSPTSAKAYNEQFF
TGTGCCAGCTCACCCACTAGCGCCAAGGCCTACAATGAGCAGTTCTTC
>TRBV20-1|TRBJ2-1|-|-
CSARVIEQFF
TGCAGTGCTAGAGTCATTGAGCAGTTCTTC
>TRBV25-1|TRBJ2-1|-|-
CASSEYRDRYNEQFF
TGTGCCAGCAGTGAATATAGGGACCGTTACAATGAGCAGTTCTTC
>TRBV3-1|TRBJ2-7|-|-
CASSQEVAGDRVEQYF
TGTGCCAGCAGCCAAGAGGTGGCAGGGGATCGGGTCGAGCAGTACTTC
>TRBV29-1|TRBJ2-1|-|-
CSVEGGANEQFF
TGCAGCGTTGAAGGGGGGGCTAATGAGCAGTTCTTC
>TRBV7-2|TRBJ2-1|TRBD2|few
CASSFGLALKPFF
TGTGCCAGCAGCTTCGGACTAGCCCTCAAGCCGTTCTTC
>TRBV29-1|TRBJ2-3|-|-
CSVEDLGTHPTQYF
TGCAGCGTTGAAGATCTCGGAACCCATCCTACGCAGTATTTT
>TRBV7-2|TRBJ2-3|TRBD1|-
CASTYGTGTDTQYF
TGTGCCAGCACGTACGGGACAGGGACAGATACGCAGTATTTT
>TRBV11-2|TRBJ2-7|-|-
CASRRSLSIEQYF
TGTGCCAGCAGGAGGTCGCTATCTATAGAGCAGTACTTC
>TRBV12-3/TRBV12-4|TRBJ2-6|-|many
CASSPTSSGANVLTF
TGTGCCAGCAGTCCCACGTCCTCTGGGGCCAACGTCCTGACTTTC
>TRBV29-1|TRBJ2-7|-|few
CSVVTAPREQYF
TGCAGCGTTGTGACAGCCCCTCGCGAGCAGTACTTC
>TRBV19|TRBJ2-1|TRBD1|-
CASSIRPRQGGQFF
TGTGCCAGTAGTATAAGGCCCCGACAGGGTGGGCAGTTCTTC
>TRBV20-1|TRBJ2-5|TRBD1|-
CSARMGTGTKRTQYF
TGCAGTGCTAGAATGGGGACAGGGACGAAGAGGACCCAGTACTTC
>TRBV29-1|TRBJ2-2|-|few
CSVEIQGNTGELFF
TGCAGCGTTGAGATACAGGGGAACACCGGGGAGCTGTTTTTT
>TRBV5-5|TRBJ2-5|TRBD2|-
CASSLYGGEETQYF
TGTGCCAGCAGCCTCTATGGGGGGGAAGAGACCCAGTACTTC
>TRBV19|TRBJ2-1|TRBD1|-
CASSIRDSEQFF
TGTGCCAGTAGTATAAGGGACAGTGAGCAGTTCTTC
>TRBV9|TRBJ2-7|-|-
CASSVDLGEIDEQYF
TGTGCCAGCAGCGTAGATCTCGGAGAAATCGACGAGCAGTACTTC
>TRBV20-1|TRBJ2-5|-|few
CSGRGTAQETQYF
TGCAGTGGACGGGGGACAGCGCAAGAGACCCAGTACTTC
>TRBV6-5|TRBJ2-1|TRBD2|many
CASSSPGLAGHNEQFF
TGTGCCAGCAGTTCCCCGGGACTAGCGGGGCACAATGAGCAGTTCTTC
>TRBV20-1|TRBJ2-1|TRBD2|-
CSASHGGSVRDEQFF
TGCAGTGCTAGTCATGGCGGGAGTGTCCGCGATGAGCAGTTCTTC
>TRBV20-1|TRBJ2-7|-|few
CSVSGRADEQYF
TGCAGTGTGTCCGGGAGAGCTGACGAGCAGTACTTC
>TRBV20-1|TRBJ2-4|-|few
CSARETAKNIQYF
TGCAGTGCTAGAGAAACAGCCAAAAACATTCAGTACTTC
>TRBV19|TRBJ2-3|-|few
CASSPTDTDTQYF
TGTGCCAGTAGCCCGACGGACACAGATACGCAGTATTTT
>TRBV20-1|TRBJ2-7|-|-
CSARPAGNDEQYF
TGCAGTGCTAGACCGGCAGGGAACGACGAGCAGTACTTC
>TRBV5-1|TRBJ2-7|-|-
CASSTGTPSTPEYF
TGCGCCAGCAGCACCGGGACTCCCAGTACACCGGAGTACTTC
>TRBV5-6|TRBJ2-1|-|-
CASSFWWSASQNNEQFF
TGTGCCAGCAGCTTTTGGTGGTCGGCATCGCAGAACAATGAGCAGTTCTTC
>TRBV28|TRBJ1-2|TRBD1|-
CASSPTFPWDRGGYTF
TGTGCCAGCAGCCCAACTTTCCCCTGGGACAGGGGGGGCTACACCTTC
>TRBV12-3/TRBV12-4|TRBJ1-5|TRBD1|few
CASSLFGQGYQPQHF
TGTGCCAGCAGTTTATTCGGACAGGGATATCAGCCCCAGCATTTT
>TRBV6-5|TRBJ2-5|TRBD2|-
CASSYSIAGQETQYF
TGTGCCAGCAGTTACTCGATAGCGGGACAAGAGACCCAGTACTTC
>TRBV20-1|TRBJ2-5|-|few
CSAREAATQYF
TGCAGTGCTAGAGAGGCCGCGACCCAGTACTTC
>TRBV19|TRBJ1-4|-|-
CASSISDPTNEKLFF
TGTGCCAGTAGTATTTCGGACCCAACTAATGAAAAACTGTTTTTT
>TRBV30|TRBJ2-1|-|few
CAWSVDIRQFF
TGTGCCTGGAGTGTGGATATCAGGCAGTTCTTC
>TRBV19|TRBJ2-6|-|-
CASSIRGGVGANVLTF
TGTGCCAGTAGTATAAGAGGTGGAGTTGGGGCCAACGTCCTGACTTTC